Below, 22 T cell receptor beta chains from the same sample are listed, as sequenced in a study of blood T cell repertoires in COVID-19. Assay used: immunoSEQ multiplex PCR; TCRdb lists only in-frame clones, some missing. This sample has around 250,000 clones, with about nine tenths found just once. Sample: peripheral blood. These receptors were obtained from a man aged 55-75 years with acute or convalescent COVID-19.

This chain uses TRBV5-1 with TRBJ1-5; the match to TRBD1 covers 10 bases. Germline-derived CDR1 and CDR2 are SGHRS and YFSETQ. With 0 bases clipped from V and 7 bases from J, the junction kept 7 bases outside the gene matches. This CDR3 comprises 16 residues. The CDR3 DNA follows: TGCGCCAGCAGCTTGGCCGGGACAGGGGACGGGCAGCCCCAGCATTTT. It encodes CASSLAGTGDGQPQHF.

The chain carries TRBV7-2 and TRBJ1-3; TRBD1 matches 8 bases. CDR3 size: 17 residues. The V and J ends lost 1 base and 3 bases, in that order; junction bases with no gene match: 8. Germline V lookup: CDR1 SGHTA, CDR2 FQGNSA. This chain's CDR3 is CASSLGDRIRGGNTIYF. For the CDR3, the DNA is TGTGCCAGCAGCTTAGGGGACAGGATTCGAGGTGGAAACACCATATATTTT.

This clone came up a few times. The genes are TRBV28 and TRBJ1-2; no reliable D call. Trimming removed 3 bases from V and 0 bases from J, with 8 bases in between. Germline V gene lookup returns CDR1 MDHEN and CDR2 SYDVKM. The CDR3 spans 14 residues. CDR3 residues: CASSFAGPNYGYTF. The CDR3 DNA sequence: TGTGCCAGCAGTTTCGCAGGCCCTAACTATGGCTACACCTTC.

The chain has TRBV19 and TRBJ2-3, with D perhaps TRBD2 (6 bases). The V gene lost 10 bases and the J gene lost 4 bases, with 18 bases spanning the gap. CDR3 length: 14 residues. Germline CDR1 LNHDA, CDR2 SQIVND (reference sequence). CDR3 in amino acids: CATNPTSSSDTQYF. The CDR3 region has the DNA TGTGCCACCAACCCGACTAGTTCCTCAGATACGCAGTATTTT.

The rearrangement uses TRBV7-9 and TRBJ2-1, with 8 bases lining up with TRBD2. The trim removed 5 bases at V and 8 bases at J, leaving 11 bases unmatched. Germline V lookup: CDR1 SEHNR, CDR2 FQNEAQ (reference sequence). This CDR3 has 15 residues. The DNA of the CDR3 is TGTGCCAGCAGCCATAGCGGGAACAGGGAGGATGAGCAGTTCTTC. It codes for CASSHSGNREDEQFF.

The J gene is TRBJ2-1, the V gene TRBV7-9; 8 nucleotides agree with TRBD2. The germline V gene has CDR1 SEHNR and CDR2 FQNEAQ (reference sequence). V dropped 1 base and J dropped 8; count of bases not matched to a gene: 10. The CDR3 length is 16 residues. The CDR3 nucleotides are TGTGCCAGCAGCTTAGGGGATTTAGCGGGGTGGGATGAGCAGTTCTTC. Its translation: CASSLGDLAGWDEQFF.

The rearrangement uses TRBV19 and TRBJ2-7; D perhaps matches TRBD2 (6 bases). The CDR3 contains 14 residues. Trimming stripped 3 bases from V and 2 bases from J, with 11 bases between. CDR1 is LNHDA and CDR2 is SQIVND in the germline V gene (reference sequence). The CDR3 is CASSMIAETYEQYF. In DNA, the CDR3 is TGTGCCAGTAGTATGATAGCGGAAACCTACGAGCAGTACTTC. The entire variable domain, with the rest obtained from reference TRBV19 and TRBJ2-7, is as follows: DGGITQSPKYLFRKEGQNVTLSCEQNLNHDAMYWYRQDPGQGLRLIYYSQIVNDFQKGDIAEGYSVSREKKESFPLTVTSAQKNPTAFYLCASSMIAETYEQYFGPGTRLTVT.

V usage is TRBV27 and J usage is TRBJ2-3; no firm D call. Germline V gene sequence: CDR1 MNHEY, CDR2 SMNVEV (reference sequence). This CDR3 spans 12 amino acids. Trimming removed 5 bases at V and 2 bases at J, with 5 bases between. CDR3 sequence: CASSPNTDTQYF. DNA for the CDR3: TGTGCCAGCAGTCCAAACACAGATACGCAGTATTTT.

The table lists this clone with a few counts. This chain connects TRBV3-1 (or the pseudogene TRBV3-2) to TRBJ2-1, with 7 bases lining up with TRBD2. The CDR3 is 14 residues long. V trimming: 0 bases; J trimming: 9 bases; junction bases outside the gene matches: 5. Germline V lookup: CDR1 LGHDT, CDR2 YNNKEL (reference sequence). The CDR3 DNA sequence: TGTGCCAGCAGCCAAGATATGGGGGGGACTGAGCAGTTCTTC. Translation gives CASSQDMGGTEQFF.

This sequence joins TRBV30 and TRBJ1-6, with 7 positions matching TRBD1. V shed 5 bases and J 10 bases; nucleotides not matched to a gene: 8. The CDR3 consists of 13 residues. Germline lookup yields CDR1 GTSNPN and CDR2 SVGIG (reference sequence). CDR3: CAWCGQAPSPLHF. The CDR3 bases are TGTGCCTGGTGTGGACAGGCTCCGTCACCCCTCCACTTT.

The chain carries TRBV19 and TRBJ1-4; D ambiguous. Germline V gene sequence: CDR1 LNHDA, CDR2 SQIVND (reference sequence). This CDR3 contains 15 residues. The V gene lost 5 bases and the J gene lost 6 bases, with 16 bases spanning the gap. DNA for the CDR3: TGTGCCAGTAGTCTTACGGGAAGATTACATGAAAAACTGTTTTTT. Its translation: CASSLTGRLHEKLFF.

V is TRBV24-1 and J is TRBJ2-1; tentatively, D is TRBD2 (5 bases). With 6 bases removed from V and 2 bases from J, the gap between germline ends came to 10 bases. CDR1 and CDR2 (germline): KGHDR, SFDVKD. The CDR3 runs 14 residues. DNA for the CDR3: TGTGCCACCAGTTCAGAGGGCCCCTACAATGAGCAGTTCTTC. It encodes CATSSEGPYNEQFF.

This clone appeared once. The V gene is TRBV19, the J gene TRBJ1-5; D is possibly TRBD1 (5 bases). CDR1 is LNHDA, CDR2 SQIVND, per germline (reference sequence). The V and J ends lost 3 bases and 3 bases respectively, with 12 bases between them. The CDR3 covers 15 residues. CDR3 in DNA: TGTGCCAGTAGTATTTCCGACAGCCTCAATCAGCCCCAGCATTTT. Amino acids: CASSISDSLNQPQHF.

This chain connects TRBV7-2 to TRBJ2-7; TRBD1 agrees at 7 bases. V dropped 6 bases and J dropped 2; count of bases not matched to a gene: 7. The CDR3 runs 14 residues. Germline V gene sequence: CDR1 SGHTA, CDR2 FQGNSA. This chain's CDR3 is CASRTGVGAYEQYF. As DNA, the CDR3 is TGTGCCAGCAGAACAGGGGTGGGGGCCTACGAGCAGTACTTC.

The V and J genes are TRBV6-2 or TRBV6-3 and TRBJ2-2; 7 bases fit TRBD1. The V segment lost 3 bases and the J segment 6 bases; nucleotides outside the gene matches: 7. Per germline, CDR1 MNHEY and CDR2 SVGEGT. This CDR3 has 15 residues. CDR3 sequence: CASSYSTDRAGELFF. The CDR3 DNA sequence: TGTGCCAGCAGTTATTCAACTGACAGGGCCGGGGAGCTGTTTTTT.

The chain has TRBV10-1 and TRBJ2-2; TRBD1 matches at 8 bases. The junction had 8 bases not matched to a gene; V was cut back by 4 bases and J by 7 bases. The CDR3 totals 15 residues. Germline values: CDR1 WNHNN, CDR2 SYGVQD (reference sequence). DNA for the CDR3: TGCGCCAGCAGTGGACCAGGGGGCGAAATCGGGGAGCTGTTTTTT. As protein: CASSGPGGEIGELFF.

CDR3 in DNA: TGTGCCAGCGGGGACAGTTACAATGAGCAGTTCTTC. As protein: CASGDSYNEQFF. The chain is built from TRBV4-2 and TRBJ2-1, with 7 positions matching TRBD1. After removal of 8 bases from V and 4 bases from J, the junction contained 2 bases not matched to a gene. The CDR3 contains 12 residues. Germline CDR1 is LGHNA and CDR2 is YNFKEQ.

This chain joins TRBV3-1 (or the pseudogene TRBV3-2) and TRBJ1-5, with 10 positions matching TRBD1. Per the germline V gene, CDR1 is LGHDT and CDR2 is YNNKEL (reference sequence). Unmatched junction bases numbered 6, after V lost 0 bases and J lost 1 base. This CDR3 comprises 18 residues. The CDR3 sequence is CASSQEDRGLLSNQPQHF. CDR3 coding DNA: TGTGCCAGCAGCCAAGAGGACAGGGGGTTGTTAAGCAATCAGCCCCAGCATTTT.

The chain uses TRBV7-2 and TRBJ1-2; no definite D call. The CDR3 length is 13 residues. CDR1 and CDR2 (germline): SGHTA, FQGNSA. V was cut by 0 bases and J by 8 bases, with 10 bases left in between. The CDR3 region is CASSLARGGGYTF. CDR3 in DNA: TGTGCCAGCAGCTTAGCCCGGGGAGGAGGCTACACCTTC.

A single count supports this clone. The chain carries TRBV6-5 and TRBJ1-2, with D unresolved. In germline, CDR1 is MNHEY, CDR2 SVGAGI. The V end lost 0 bases, the J end lost 5 bases, and 16 bases lay between the germline ends. There are 16 residues in the CDR3. CDR3 region: CASSYSRSFLKYGYTF. For the CDR3, the DNA is TGTGCCAGCAGTTACTCGCGGAGTTTCCTTAAGTATGGCTACACCTTC.

The genes are TRBV28 and TRBJ2-7, with D perhaps TRBD1 (6 bases). Germline V gene lookup returns CDR1 MDHEN and CDR2 SYDVKM. The CDR3 is made up of 15 amino acids. The V gene lost 7 bases and the J gene lost 4 bases, with 20 bases spanning the gap. CDR3 bases: TGTGCCAGCAATCCAAGTGGACAGCAGAATTACGAGCAGTACTTC. Its protein product is CASNPSGQQNYEQYF.

The genes are TRBV5-1 and TRBJ2-7; TRBD2 aligns across 14 bases. This CDR3 has 18 amino acids. V shed 4 bases, J shed 0 bases, and the junction held 9 bases outside the gene matches. CDR1 and CDR2 (germline): SGHRS, YFSETQ. The CDR3 region is CASSEGLAGAFFSYEQYF. In DNA, the CDR3 is TGCGCCAGCAGCGAGGGACTAGCGGGAGCCTTCTTCTCCTACGAGCAGTACTTC.